This T cell receptor beta chain was recovered during a study of blood T cell dynamics during melanoma immunotherapy. Trimming took off 5 bases at V and 1 base at J, with 21 bases between the two ends. The CDR3 totals 18 residues. Looked up from germline, CDR1 is SGHVS and CDR2 is FQNEAQ. TCRdb's copy holds only in-frame clones and misses some; the assay was immunoSEQ multiplex PCR. The sample contains nearly 25,000 clones, roughly 89% of which appear only once. The time point: pre-treatment baseline. Patients with prior systemic cancer treatment, concomitant immunosuppressants, or other active malignancies were excluded.

The TCR sequence derives from a human donor with melanoma. The source was blood, collected from a patient treated with checkpoint blockade. V gene TRBV7-8 combines with J gene TRBJ2-1; a possible D gene is TRBD2 (7 bases). DNA of the CDR3: TGTGCCAGCAGCCCTAGGGGGGGAGACCCAAGTTCCTACAATGAGCAGTTCTTC. Translated, it gives CASSPRGGDPSSYNEQFF.